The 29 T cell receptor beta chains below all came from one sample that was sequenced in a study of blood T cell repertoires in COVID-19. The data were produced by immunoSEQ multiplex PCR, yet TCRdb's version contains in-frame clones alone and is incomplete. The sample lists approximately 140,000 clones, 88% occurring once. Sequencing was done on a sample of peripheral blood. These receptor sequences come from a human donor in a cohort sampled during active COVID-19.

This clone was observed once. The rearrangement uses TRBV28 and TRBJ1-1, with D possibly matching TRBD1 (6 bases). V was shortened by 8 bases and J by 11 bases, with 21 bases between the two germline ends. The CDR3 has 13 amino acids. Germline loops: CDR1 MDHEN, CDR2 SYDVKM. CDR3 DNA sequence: TGTGCCAGCTACTTAAACTTTCGGGACAAGGCTTTCTTT. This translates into CASYLNFRDKAFF.

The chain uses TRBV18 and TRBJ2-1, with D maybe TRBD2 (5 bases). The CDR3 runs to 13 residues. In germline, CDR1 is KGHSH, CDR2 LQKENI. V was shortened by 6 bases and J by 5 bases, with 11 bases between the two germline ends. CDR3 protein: CASSPRRDNEQFF. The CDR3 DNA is TGTGCCAGCTCCCCCCGGCGGGACAATGAGCAGTTCTTC.

For the CDR3, the DNA is TGTGCCAGCAGCGATGGAGGAGGGGCATGGTACGAGCAGTACTTC. It translates to CASSDGGGAWYEQYF. V gene TRBV9 combines with J gene TRBJ2-7; a weak D match, TRBD2 (6 bases). Germline-derived CDR1 and CDR2 are SGDLS and YYNGEE. With 3 bases removed from V and 4 bases from J, the gap between germline ends came to 17 bases. This CDR3 contains 15 residues.

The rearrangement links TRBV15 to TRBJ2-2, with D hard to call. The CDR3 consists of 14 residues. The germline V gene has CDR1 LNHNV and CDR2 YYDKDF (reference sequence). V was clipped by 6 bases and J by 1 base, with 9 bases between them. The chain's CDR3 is CATSSTLNTGELFF. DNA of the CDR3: TGTGCCACCAGTTCGACATTGAACACCGGGGAGCTGTTTTTT. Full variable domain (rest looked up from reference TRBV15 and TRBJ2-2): DAMVIQNPRYQVTQFGKPVTLSCSQTLNHNVMYWYQQKSSQAPKLLFHYYDKDFNNEADTPDNFQSRRPNTSFCFLDIRSPGLGDTAMYLCATSSTLNTGELFFGEGSRLTVL.

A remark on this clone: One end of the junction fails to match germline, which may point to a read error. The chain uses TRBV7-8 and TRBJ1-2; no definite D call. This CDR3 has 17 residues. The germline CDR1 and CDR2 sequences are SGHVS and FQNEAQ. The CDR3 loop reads CASSLARSTGSNYGCTF. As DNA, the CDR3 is TGTGCCAGCAGCTTAGCTCGGTCAACCGGGTCTAACTATGGCTGCACCTTC. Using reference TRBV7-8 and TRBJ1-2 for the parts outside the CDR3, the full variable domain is GAGVSQSPRYKVAKRGQDVALRCDPISGHVSLFWYQQALGQGPEFLTYFQNEAQLDKSGLPSDRFFAERPEGSVSTLKIQRTQQEDSAVYLCASSLARSTGSNYGCTFGSGTRLTVV.

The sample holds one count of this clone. CDR3 nucleotide sequence: TGTGCCAGCAGAGTACAGCCGAACACCGGGGAGCTGTTTTTT. Translation gives CASRVQPNTGELFF. The V call is TRBV7-2, the J call TRBJ2-2; no firm D call. The germline CDR1 and CDR2 sequences are SGHTA and FQGNSA. Trimming took 6 bases from V and 0 from J, leaving 8 bases between them. The CDR3 contains 14 residues.

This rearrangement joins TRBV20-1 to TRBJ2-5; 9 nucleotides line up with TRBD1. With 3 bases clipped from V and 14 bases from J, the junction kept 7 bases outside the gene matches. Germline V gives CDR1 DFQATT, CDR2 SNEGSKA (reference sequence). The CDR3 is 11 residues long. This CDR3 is CSARVGQGFYF. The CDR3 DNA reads TGCAGTGCTAGGGTTGGACAGGGGTTCTACTTC.

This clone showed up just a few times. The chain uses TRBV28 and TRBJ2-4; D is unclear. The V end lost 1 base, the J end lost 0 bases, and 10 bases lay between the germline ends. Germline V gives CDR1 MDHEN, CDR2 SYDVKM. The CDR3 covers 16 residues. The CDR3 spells CASSLSRLLAKNIQYF. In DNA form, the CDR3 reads TGTGCCAGCAGTTTATCCCGGTTACTAGCCAAAAACATTCAGTACTTC.

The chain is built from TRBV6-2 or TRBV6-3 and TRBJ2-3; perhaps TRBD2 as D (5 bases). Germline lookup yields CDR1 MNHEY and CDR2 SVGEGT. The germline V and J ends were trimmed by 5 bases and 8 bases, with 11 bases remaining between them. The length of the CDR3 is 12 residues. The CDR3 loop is CASSTTRGTQYF. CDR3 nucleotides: TGTGCCAGCAGTACCACTAGAGGTACGCAGTATTTT.

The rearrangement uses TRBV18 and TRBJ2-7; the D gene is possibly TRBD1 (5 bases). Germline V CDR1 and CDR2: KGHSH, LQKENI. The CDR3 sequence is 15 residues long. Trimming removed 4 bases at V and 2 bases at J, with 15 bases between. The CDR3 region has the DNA TGTGCCAGCTCACTATGGGGCGGATATGCCTACGAGCAGTACTTC. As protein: CASSLWGGYAYEQYF. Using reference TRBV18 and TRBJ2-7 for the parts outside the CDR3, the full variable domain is NAGVMQNPRHLVRRRGQEARLRCSPMKGHSHVYWYRQLPEEGLKFMVYLQKENIIDESGMPKERFSAEFPKEGPSILRIQQVVRGDSAAYFCASSLWGGYAYEQYFGPGTRLTVT.

CDR3 protein: CASSLGGFGVDTQYF. The CDR3, as DNA: TGTGCCAGCAGCTTGGGAGGATTCGGGGTAGATACGCAGTATTTT. The chain employs TRBV5-4 and TRBJ2-3; tentatively, D is TRBD2 (5 bases). Per germline, CDR1 SGHNT and CDR2 YYREEE (reference sequence). The CDR3 is made up of 15 amino acids. V lost 0 bases and J lost 5, with 13 bases in between.

The CDR3 DNA follows: TGTGCCAGCAGCCTCCTTGGCGGGGGGGTCTCGCAAGAGACCCAGTACTTC. Translated, it gives CASSLLGGGVSQETQYF. The V gene is TRBV7-2, the J gene TRBJ2-5; TRBD2 agrees at 9 bases. Germline lookup yields CDR1 SGHTA and CDR2 FQGNSA. The junction had 12 bases not matched to a gene; V was cut back by 5 bases and J by 2 bases. CDR3 length: 17 residues.

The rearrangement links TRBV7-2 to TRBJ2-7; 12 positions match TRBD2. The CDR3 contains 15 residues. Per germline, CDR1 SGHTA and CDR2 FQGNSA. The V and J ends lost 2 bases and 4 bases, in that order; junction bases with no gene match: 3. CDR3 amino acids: CASSLRLAGGYEQYF. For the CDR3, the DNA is TGTGCCAGCAGCTTACGGCTAGCGGGAGGGTACGAGCAGTACTTC.

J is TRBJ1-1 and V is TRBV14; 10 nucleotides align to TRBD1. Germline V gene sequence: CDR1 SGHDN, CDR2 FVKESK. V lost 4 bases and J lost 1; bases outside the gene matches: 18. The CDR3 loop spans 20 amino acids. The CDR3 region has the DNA TGTGCCAGCAGCCGCCTGGACAGGGGGAGCTGGTTGTGGCCGAACACTGAAGCTTTCTTT. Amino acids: CASSRLDRGSWLWPNTEAFF.

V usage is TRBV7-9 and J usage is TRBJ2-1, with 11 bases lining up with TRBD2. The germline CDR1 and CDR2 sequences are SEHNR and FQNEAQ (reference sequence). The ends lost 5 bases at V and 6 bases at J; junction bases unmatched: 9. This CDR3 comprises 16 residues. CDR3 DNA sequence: TGTGCCAGCAGCCCGTGGAGACTAGCGGGGTCCAATGAGCAGTTCTTC. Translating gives CASSPWRLAGSNEQFF.

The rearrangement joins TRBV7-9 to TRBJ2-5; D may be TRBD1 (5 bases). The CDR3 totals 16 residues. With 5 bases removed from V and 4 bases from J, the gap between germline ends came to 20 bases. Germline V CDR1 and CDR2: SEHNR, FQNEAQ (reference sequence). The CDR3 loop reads CASSRSTLRQGETQYF. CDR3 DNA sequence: TGTGCCAGCAGCCGGTCAACTTTGCGGCAGGGAGAGACCCAGTACTTC.

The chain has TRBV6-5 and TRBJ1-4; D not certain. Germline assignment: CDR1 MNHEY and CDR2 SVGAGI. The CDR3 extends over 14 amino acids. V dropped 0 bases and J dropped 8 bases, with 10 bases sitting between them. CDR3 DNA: TGTGCCAGCAGTTACTCCCGCATACGGGAAAAACTGTTTTTT. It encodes CASSYSRIREKLFF.

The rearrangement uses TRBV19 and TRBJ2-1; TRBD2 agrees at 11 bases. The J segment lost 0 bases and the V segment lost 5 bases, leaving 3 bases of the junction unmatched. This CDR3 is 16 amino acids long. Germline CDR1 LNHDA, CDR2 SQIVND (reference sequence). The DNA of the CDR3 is TGTGCCAGTAGTGTAACTAGCGGGAGCTCCTACAATGAGCAGTTCTTC. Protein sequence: CASSVTSGSSYNEQFF.

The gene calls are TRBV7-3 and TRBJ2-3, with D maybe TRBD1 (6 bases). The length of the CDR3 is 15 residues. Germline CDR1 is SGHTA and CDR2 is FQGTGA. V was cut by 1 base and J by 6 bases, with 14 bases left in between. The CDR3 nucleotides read TGTGCCAGCAGCTTAATCCCGGGACATTCGGATACGCAGTATTTT. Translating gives CASSLIPGHSDTQYF. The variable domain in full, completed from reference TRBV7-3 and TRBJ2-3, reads GAGVSQTPSNKVTEKGKYVELRCDPISGHTALYWYRQSLGQGPEFLIYFQGTGAADDSGLPNDRFFAVRPEGSVSTLKIQRTERGDSAVYLCASSLIPGHSDTQYFGPGTRLTVL.

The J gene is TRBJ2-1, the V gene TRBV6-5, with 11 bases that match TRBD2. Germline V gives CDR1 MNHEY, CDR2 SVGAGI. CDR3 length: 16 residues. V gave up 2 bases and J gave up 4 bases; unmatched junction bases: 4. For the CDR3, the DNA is TGTGCCAGCAGTTACCGACTAGCGGGGTCTTACAATGAGCAGTTCTTC. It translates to CASSYRLAGSYNEQFF.

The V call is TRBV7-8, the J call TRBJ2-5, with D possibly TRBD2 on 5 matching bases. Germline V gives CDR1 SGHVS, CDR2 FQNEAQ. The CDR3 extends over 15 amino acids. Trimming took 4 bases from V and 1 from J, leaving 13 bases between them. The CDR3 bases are TGTGCCAGCAGCTCCAGGAGGATGACCCAAGAGACCCAGTACTTC. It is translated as CASSSRRMTQETQYF. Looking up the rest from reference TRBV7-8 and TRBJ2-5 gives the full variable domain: GAGVSQSPRYKVAKRGQDVALRCDPISGHVSLFWYQQALGQGPEFLTYFQNEAQLDKSGLPSDRFFAERPEGSVSTLKIQRTQQEDSAVYLCASSSRRMTQETQYFGPGTRLLVL.

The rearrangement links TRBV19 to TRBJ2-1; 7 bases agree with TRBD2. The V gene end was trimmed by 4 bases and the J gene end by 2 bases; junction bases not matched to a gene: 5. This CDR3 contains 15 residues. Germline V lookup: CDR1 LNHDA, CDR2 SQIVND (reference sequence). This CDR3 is CASSREGSPYNEQFF. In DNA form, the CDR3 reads TGTGCCAGTAGTAGGGAGGGAAGCCCCTACAATGAGCAGTTCTTC.

CDR3 protein: CSARTAPGTYEQYF. The CDR3 bases are TGCAGCGCTCGGACAGCTCCGGGGACCTACGAGCAGTACTTC. The chain carries TRBV29-1 and TRBJ2-7; TRBD1 might be the D (6 bases). Looked up from germline, CDR1 is SQVTM and CDR2 is ANQGSEA. The CDR3 is 14 amino acids. The V end was cut by 7 bases, the J end by 2 bases, with 18 bases between.

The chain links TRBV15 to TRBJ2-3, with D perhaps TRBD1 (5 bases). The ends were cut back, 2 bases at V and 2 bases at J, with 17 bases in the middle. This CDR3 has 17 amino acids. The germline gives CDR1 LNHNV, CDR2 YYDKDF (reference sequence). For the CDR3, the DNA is TGTGCCACCAGCAGATCTCGTCGGCAGGGATCCACAGATACGCAGTATTTT. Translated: CATSRSRRQGSTDTQYF. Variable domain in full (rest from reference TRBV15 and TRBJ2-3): DAMVIQNPRYQVTQFGKPVTLSCSQTLNHNVMYWYQQKSSQAPKLLFHYYDKDFNNEADTPDNFQSRRPNTSFCFLDIRSPGLGDTAMYLCATSRSRRQGSTDTQYFGPGTRLTVL.

In DNA form, the CDR3 reads TGTGCCAGTAGTATAGCGGGGGTAAATGAGCAGTTCTTC. Its translation: CASSIAGVNEQFF. This chain uses TRBV19 with TRBJ2-1; TRBD2 is a possible D gene (6 bases). This CDR3 is built from 13 residues. Germline CDR1 reads LNHDA; CDR2 reads SQIVND (reference sequence). The germline V and J ends were trimmed by 1 base and 7 bases, with 8 bases remaining between them.

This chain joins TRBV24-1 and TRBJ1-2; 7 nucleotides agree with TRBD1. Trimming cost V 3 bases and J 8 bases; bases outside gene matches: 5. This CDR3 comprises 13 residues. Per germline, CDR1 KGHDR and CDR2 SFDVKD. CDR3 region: CATSDPTGQGYTF. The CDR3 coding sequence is TGTGCCACCAGTGATCCGACAGGGCAGGGCTACACCTTC.

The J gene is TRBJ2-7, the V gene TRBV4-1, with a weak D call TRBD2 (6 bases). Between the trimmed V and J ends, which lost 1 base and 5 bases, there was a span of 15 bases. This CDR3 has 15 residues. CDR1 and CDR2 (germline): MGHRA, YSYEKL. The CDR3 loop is CASSQAGLAGHEQYF. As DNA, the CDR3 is TGCGCCAGCAGCCAAGCGGGGTTGGCGGGACACGAGCAGTACTTC.

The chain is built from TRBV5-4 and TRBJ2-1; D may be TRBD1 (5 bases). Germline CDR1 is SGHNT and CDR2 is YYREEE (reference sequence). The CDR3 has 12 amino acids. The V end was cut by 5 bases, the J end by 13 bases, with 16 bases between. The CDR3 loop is CASSLRQGPQFF. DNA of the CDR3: TGTGCCAGCAGTCTGAGGCAGGGCCCTCAGTTCTTC. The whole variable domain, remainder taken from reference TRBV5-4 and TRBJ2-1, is ETGVTQSPTHLIKTRGQQVTLRCSSQSGHNTVSWYQQALGQGPQFIFQYYREEENGRGNFPPRFSGLQFPNYSSELNVNALELDDSALYLCASSLRQGPQFFGPGTRLTVL.

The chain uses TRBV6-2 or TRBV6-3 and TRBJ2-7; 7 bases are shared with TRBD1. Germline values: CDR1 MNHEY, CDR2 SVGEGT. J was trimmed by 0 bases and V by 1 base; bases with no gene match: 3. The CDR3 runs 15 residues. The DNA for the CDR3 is TGTGCCAGCAGTTACTACCGACAGGGCTCCTACGAGCAGTACTTC. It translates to CASSYYRQGSYEQYF.